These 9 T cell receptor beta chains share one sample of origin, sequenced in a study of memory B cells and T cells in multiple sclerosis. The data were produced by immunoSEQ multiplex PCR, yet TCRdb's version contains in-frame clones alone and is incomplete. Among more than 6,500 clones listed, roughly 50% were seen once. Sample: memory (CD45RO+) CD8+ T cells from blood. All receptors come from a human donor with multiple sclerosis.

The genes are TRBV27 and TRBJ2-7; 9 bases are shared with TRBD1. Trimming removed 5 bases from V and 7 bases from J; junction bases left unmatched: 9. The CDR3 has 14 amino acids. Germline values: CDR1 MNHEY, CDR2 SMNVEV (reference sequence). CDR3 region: CASSMDRGLREQYF. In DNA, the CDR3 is TGTGCCAGCAGTATGGACAGGGGTTTGAGGGAGCAGTACTTC.

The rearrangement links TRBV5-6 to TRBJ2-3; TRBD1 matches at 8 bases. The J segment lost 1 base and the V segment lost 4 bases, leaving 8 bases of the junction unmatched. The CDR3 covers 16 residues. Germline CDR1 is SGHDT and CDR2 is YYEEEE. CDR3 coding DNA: TGTGCCAGCAGCGAGCCGGAGACAGGGGGCACAGATACGCAGTATTTT. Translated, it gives CASSEPETGGTDTQYF. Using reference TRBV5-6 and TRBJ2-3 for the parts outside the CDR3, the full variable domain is DAGVTQSPTHLIKTRGQQVTLRCSPKSGHDTVSWYQQALGQGPQFIFQYYEEEERQRGNFPDRFSGHQFPNYSSELNVNALLLGDSALYLCASSEPETGGTDTQYFGPGTRLTVL.

The CDR3 DNA reads TGTGCCAGTCAGAGGGACACTGAAGCTTTCTTT. Its protein is CASQRDTEAFF. V and J are TRBV2 and TRBJ1-1, with D uncertain. V gave up 9 bases and J gave up 3 bases, with 8 bases separating them. The CDR3 is 11 residues long. Germline CDR1 reads SNHLY; CDR2 reads FYNNEI.

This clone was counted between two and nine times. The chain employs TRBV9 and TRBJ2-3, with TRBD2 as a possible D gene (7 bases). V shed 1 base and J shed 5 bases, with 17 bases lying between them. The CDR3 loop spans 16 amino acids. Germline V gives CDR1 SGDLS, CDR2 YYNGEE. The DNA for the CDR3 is TGTGCCAGCAGCGTATGGGGCGGGGGCCTGGGAGATACGCAGTATTTT. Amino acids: CASSVWGGGLGDTQYF.

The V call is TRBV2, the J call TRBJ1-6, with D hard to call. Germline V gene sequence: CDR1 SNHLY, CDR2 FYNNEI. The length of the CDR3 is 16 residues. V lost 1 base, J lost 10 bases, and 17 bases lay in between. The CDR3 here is CASSEVLAVFYSPLHF. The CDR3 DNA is TGTGCCAGCAGTGAAGTCCTGGCGGTATTTTACTCACCCCTCCACTTT.

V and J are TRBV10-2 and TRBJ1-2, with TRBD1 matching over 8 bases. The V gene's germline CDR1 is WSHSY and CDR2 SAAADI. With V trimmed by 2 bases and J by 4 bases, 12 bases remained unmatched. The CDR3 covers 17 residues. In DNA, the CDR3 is TGCGCCAGCAGTGAGCGGGTTGGAGGACAGGGTCTCTATGGCTACACCTTC. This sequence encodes CASSERVGGQGLYGYTF.

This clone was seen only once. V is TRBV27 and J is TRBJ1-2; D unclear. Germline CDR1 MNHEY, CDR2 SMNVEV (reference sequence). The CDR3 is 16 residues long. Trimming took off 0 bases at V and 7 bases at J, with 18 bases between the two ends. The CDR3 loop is CASSLSSGTVDAGYTF. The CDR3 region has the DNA TGTGCCAGCAGTTTATCGTCGGGTACCGTAGATGCTGGCTACACCTTC.

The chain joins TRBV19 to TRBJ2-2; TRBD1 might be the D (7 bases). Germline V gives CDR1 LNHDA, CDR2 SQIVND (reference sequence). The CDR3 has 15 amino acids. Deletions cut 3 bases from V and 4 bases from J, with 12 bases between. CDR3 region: CASSIGGGITGELFF. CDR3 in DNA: TGTGCCAGTAGTATCGGAGGGGGCATCACCGGGGAGCTGTTTTTT. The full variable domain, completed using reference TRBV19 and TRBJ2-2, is DGGITQSPKYLFRKEGQNVTLSCEQNLNHDAMYWYRQDPGQGLRLIYYSQIVNDFQKGDIAEGYSVSREKKESFPLTVTSAQKNPTAFYLCASSIGGGITGELFFGEGSRLTVL.

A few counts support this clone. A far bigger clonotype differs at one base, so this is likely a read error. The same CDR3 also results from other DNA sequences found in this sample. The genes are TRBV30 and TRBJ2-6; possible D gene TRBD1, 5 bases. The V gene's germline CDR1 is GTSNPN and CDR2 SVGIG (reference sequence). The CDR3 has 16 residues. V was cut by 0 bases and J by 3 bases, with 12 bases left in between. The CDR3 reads CAWSVPAGNGANVLTF. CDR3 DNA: TGTGCCTGGAGTGTACCTGCAGGGAATGGGGCCAACGTCCTGACTTTC.